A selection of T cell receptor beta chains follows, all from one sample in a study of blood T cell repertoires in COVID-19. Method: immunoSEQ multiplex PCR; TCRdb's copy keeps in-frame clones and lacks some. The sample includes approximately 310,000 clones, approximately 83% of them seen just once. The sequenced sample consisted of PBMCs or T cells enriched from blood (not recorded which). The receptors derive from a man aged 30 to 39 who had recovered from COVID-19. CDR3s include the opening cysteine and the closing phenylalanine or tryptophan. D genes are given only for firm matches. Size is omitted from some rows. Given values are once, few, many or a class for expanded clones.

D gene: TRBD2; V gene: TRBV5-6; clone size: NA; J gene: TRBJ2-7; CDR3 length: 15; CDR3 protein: CASSPPPGRVYEQYF; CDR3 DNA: TGTGCCAGCAGCCCACCCCCGGGGAGGGTATACGAGCAGTACTTC
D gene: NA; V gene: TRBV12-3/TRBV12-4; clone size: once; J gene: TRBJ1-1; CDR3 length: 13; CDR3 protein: CASSGDSNTEAFF; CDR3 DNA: TGTGCCAGCAGTGGGGACTCGAACACTGAAGCTTTCTTT
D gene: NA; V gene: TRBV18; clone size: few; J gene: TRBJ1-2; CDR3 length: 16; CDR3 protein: CASSPSTAPGSYGYTF; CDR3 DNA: TGTGCCAGCTCACCAAGCACAGCTCCCGGGAGCTATGGCTACACCTTC
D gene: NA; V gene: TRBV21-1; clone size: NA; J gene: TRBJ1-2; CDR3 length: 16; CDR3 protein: CASSKEMRDFNYGYTF; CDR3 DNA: TGTGCCAGCAGCAAAGAGATGCGGGATTTTAACTATGGCTACACCTTC
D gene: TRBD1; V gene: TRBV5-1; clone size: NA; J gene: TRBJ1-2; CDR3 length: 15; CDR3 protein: CASSLATGGSGGYTF; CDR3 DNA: TGCGCCAGCAGCTTGGCTACAGGGGGCAGCGGTGGCTACACCTTC
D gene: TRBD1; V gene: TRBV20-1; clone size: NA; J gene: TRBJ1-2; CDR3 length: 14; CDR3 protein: CSASGGQGIFGYTF; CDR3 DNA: TGCAGTGCCAGTGGGGGACAGGGGATCTTTGGCTACACCTTC
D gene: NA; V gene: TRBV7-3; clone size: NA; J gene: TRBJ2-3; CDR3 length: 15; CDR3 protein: CASSLGGTSTDTQYF; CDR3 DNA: TGTGCCAGCAGCTTAGGCGGAACTAGCACAGATACGCAGTATTTT
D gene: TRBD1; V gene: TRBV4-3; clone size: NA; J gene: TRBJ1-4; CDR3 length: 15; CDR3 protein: CASSLQGATNEKLFF; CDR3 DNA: TGCGCCAGCAGCTTACAGGGGGCGACTAATGAAAAACTGTTTTTT
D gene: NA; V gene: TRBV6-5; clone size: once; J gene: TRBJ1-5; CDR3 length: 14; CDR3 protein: CASSLLAGNQPQHF; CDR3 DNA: TGTGCCAGCAGTCTCTTAGCAGGGAATCAGCCCCAGCATTTT
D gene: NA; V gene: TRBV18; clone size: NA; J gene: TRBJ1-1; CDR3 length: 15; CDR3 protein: CASSPNQGSGTEAFF; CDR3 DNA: TGTGCCAGCTCACCAAATCAGGGGAGTGGCACTGAAGCTTTCTTT
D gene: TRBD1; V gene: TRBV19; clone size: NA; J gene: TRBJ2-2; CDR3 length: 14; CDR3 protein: CASRTGANTGELFF; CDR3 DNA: TGTGCCAGTAGGACAGGGGCCAACACCGGGGAGCTGTTTTTT
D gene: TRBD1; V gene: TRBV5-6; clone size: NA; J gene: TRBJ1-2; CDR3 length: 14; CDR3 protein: CASRDSTGGAGYTF; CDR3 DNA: TGTGCCAGCAGGGATTCGACAGGGGGGGCTGGCTACACCTTC
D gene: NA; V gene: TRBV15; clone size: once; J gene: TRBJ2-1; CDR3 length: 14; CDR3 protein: CATSRVLPGNEQFF; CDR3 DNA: TGTGCCACCAGCAGAGTATTACCCGGGAATGAGCAGTTCTTC
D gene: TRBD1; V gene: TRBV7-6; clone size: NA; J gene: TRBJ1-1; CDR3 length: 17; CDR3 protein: CASSLARQGKEGTEAFF; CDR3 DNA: TGTGCCAGCAGCTTAGCGAGACAGGGGAAAGAGGGCACTGAAGCTTTCTTT
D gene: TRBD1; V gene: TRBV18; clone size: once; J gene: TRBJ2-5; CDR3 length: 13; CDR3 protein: CASSPTGGETQYF; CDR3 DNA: TGTGCCAGCTCACCGACAGGGGGGGAGACCCAGTACTTC
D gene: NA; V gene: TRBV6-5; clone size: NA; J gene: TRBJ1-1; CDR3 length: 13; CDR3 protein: CASTWTENTEAFF; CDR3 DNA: TGTGCCAGCACATGGACAGAGAACACTGAAGCTTTCTTT
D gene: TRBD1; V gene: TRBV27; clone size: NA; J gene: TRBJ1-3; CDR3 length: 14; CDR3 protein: CASSLTGPGNTIYF; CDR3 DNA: TGTGCCAGCAGTTTGACAGGGCCTGGAAACACCATATATTTT
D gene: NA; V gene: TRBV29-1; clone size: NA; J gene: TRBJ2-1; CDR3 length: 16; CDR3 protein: CSVSPPGDSTYNEQFF; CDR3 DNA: TGCAGCGTCTCCCCGCCGGGGGACTCGACCTACAATGAGCAGTTCTTC
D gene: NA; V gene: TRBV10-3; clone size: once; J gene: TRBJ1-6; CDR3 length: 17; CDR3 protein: CAISESKRGSYNSPLHF; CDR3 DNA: TGTGCCATCAGTGAGTCTAAGAGAGGATCCTATAATTCACCCCTCCACTTT
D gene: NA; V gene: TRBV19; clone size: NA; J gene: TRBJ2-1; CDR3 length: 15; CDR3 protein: CASISNEGGNNEQFF; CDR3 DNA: TGTGCCAGTATCTCAAATGAGGGGGGGAACAATGAGCAGTTCTTC
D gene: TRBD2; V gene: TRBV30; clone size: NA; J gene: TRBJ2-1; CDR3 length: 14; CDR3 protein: CAWSVLAGAGEQFF; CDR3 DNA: TGTGCCTGGAGTGTACTAGCGGGGGCCGGCGAGCAGTTCTTC
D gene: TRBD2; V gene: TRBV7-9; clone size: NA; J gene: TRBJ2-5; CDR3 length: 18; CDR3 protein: CASSSRLRTSGLGETQYF; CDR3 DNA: TGTGCCAGCAGCTCCCGCCTCCGGACTAGCGGACTTGGAGAGACCCAGTACTTC
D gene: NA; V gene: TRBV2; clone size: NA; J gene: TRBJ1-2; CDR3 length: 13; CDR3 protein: CASSDLTDYGYTF; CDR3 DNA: TGTGCCAGCAGTGACCTGACAGACTATGGCTACACCTTC
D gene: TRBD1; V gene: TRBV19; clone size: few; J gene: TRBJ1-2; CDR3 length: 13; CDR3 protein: CASSIRQGAGYTF; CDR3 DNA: TGTGCCAGTAGTATACGACAGGGGGCTGGCTACACCTTC
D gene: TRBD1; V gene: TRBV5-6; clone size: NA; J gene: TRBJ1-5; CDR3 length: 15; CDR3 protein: CASSWGTGENQPQHF; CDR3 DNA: TGTGCCAGCAGCTGGGGGACAGGGGAGAATCAGCCCCAGCATTTT
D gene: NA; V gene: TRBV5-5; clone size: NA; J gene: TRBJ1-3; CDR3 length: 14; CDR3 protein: CASSLPGRGNTIYF; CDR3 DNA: TGTGCCAGCAGCTTGCCAGGGCGCGGAAACACCATATATTTT
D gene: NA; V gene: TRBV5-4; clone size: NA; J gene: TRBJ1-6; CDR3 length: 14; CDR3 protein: CAFQSQANNSPLHF; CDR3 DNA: TGTGCCTTTCAAAGTCAGGCCAATAATTCACCCCTCCACTTT
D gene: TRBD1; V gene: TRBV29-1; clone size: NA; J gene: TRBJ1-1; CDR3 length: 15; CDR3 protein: CSAVRTGDVFTEAFF; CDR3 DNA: TGCAGCGCCGTCAGGACAGGGGATGTGTTCACTGAAGCTTTCTTT
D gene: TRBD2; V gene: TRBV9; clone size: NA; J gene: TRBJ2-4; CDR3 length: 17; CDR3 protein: CASSVGAGLAGRDIQYF; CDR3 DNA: TGTGCCAGCAGCGTAGGGGCTGGACTAGCGGGGAGGGACATTCAGTACTTC
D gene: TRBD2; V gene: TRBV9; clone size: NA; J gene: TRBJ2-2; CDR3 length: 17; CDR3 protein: CASSTGTSGGNTGELFF; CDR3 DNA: TGTGCCAGCAGCACCGGGACTAGCGGGGGTAACACCGGGGAGCTGTTTTTT
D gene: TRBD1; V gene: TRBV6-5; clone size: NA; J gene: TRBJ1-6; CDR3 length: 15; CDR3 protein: CASSYSTGGDSPLHF; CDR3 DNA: TGTGCCAGCAGTTACTCGACAGGGGGGGATTCACCCCTCCACTTT
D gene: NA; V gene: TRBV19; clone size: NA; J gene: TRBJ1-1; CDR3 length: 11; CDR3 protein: CASTLDSEAFF; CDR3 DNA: TGTGCCAGTACGCTGGACAGTGAAGCTTTCTTT
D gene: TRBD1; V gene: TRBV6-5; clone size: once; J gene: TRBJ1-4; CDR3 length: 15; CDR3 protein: CASRGQGAFGEKLFF; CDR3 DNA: TGTGCCAGCAGGGGACAGGGGGCGTTTGGTGAAAAACTGTTTTTT
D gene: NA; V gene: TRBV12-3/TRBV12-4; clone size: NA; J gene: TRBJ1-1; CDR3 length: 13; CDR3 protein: CASSSRQAGRVFF; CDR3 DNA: TGTGCCAGCAGTTCAAGACAGGCCGGGCGTGTTTTCTTT
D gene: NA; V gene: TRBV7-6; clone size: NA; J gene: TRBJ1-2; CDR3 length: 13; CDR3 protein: CASSSRGSRGYTF; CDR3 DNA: TGTGCCAGCAGCTCCAGGGGATCGAGGGGCTACACCTTC
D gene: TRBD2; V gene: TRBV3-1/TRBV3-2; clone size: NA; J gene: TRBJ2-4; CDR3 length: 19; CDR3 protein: CASSHPGLAGALAKNIQYF; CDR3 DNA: TGTGCCAGCAGCCATCCTGGACTAGCGGGGGCCTTAGCCAAAAACATTCAGTACTTC
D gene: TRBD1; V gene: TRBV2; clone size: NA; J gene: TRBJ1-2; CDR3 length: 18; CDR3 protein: CASTQDRGMITSNYGYTF; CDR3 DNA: TGTGCCAGCACTCAAGACAGGGGTATGATAACTTCTAACTATGGCTACACCTTC
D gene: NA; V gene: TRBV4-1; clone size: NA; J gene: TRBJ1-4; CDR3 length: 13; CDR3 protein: CASSQMGRDTLFF; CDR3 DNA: TGCGCCAGCAGCCAGATGGGCCGAGACACACTGTTTTTT
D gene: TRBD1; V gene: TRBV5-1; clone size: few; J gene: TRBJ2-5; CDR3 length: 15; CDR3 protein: CASSPWTGVGETQYF; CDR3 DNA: TGCGCCAGCAGCCCCTGGACAGGGGTGGGAGAGACCCAGTACTTC
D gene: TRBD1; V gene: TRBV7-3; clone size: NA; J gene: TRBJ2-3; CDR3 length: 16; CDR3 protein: CASSLNRGMSTDTQYF; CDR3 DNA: TGTGCCAGCAGCTTAAACAGGGGGATGAGCACAGATACGCAGTATTTT
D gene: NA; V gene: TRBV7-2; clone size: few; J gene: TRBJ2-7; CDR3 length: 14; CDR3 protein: CASAATLSVTEQYF; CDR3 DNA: TGTGCCAGCGCCGCCACTCTATCGGTAACCGAGCAGTACTTC
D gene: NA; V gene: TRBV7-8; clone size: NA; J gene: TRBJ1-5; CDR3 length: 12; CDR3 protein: CASSFIEQPQHF; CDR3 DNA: TGTGCCAGCAGCTTTATAGAACAGCCCCAGCATTTT
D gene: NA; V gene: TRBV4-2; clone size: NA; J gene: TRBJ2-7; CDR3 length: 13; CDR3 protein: CASSQGASYEQYF; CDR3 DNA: TGTGCCAGCAGCCAAGGGGCCTCCTACGAGCAGTACTTC
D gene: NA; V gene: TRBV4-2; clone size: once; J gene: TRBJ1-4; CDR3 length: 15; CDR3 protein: CASSQARGTNEKLFF; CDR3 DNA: TGTGCCAGCAGCCAAGCGCGGGGAACTAATGAAAAACTGTTTTTT
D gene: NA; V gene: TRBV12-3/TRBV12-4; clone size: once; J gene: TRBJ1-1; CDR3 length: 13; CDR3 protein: CASSSQVSTEAFF; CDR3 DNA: TGTGCCAGCAGTTCCCAAGTGAGCACTGAAGCTTTCTTT
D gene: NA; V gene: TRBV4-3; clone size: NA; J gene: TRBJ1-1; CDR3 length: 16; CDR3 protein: CASSQGVAPGVTEAFF; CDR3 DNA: TGCGCCAGCAGCCAAGGGGTGGCACCGGGGGTCACTGAAGCTTTCTTT
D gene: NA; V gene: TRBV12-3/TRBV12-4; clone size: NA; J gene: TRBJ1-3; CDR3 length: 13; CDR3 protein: CASSGQTGNTIYF; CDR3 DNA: TGTGCCAGCAGTGGCCAAACTGGAAACACCATATATTTT
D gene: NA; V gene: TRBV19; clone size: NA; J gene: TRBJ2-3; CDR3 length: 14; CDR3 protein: CASSIRSSTDTQYF; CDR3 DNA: TGTGCCAGTAGTATAAGGAGTAGCACAGATACGCAGTATTTT
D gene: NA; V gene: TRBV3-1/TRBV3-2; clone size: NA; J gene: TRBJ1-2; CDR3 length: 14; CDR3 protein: CATSVRGSNYGYTF; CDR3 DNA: TGTGCCACCAGCGTTCGAGGGTCTAACTATGGCTACACCTTC
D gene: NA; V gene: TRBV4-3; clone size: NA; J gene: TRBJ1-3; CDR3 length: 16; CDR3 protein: CASSQDPGGPGNTIYF; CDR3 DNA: TGCGCCAGCAGCCAAGATCCGGGGGGCCCTGGAAACACCATATATTTT